This TCR beta chain was documented in a study of T cells in Graves' hyperthyroidism and ophthalmopathy. Broader study findings: Ophthalmopathy cases were set apart from stable hyperthyroidism by a 13 V-J model. Before onset, by a median of approximately 5.9 months, the model predicted ophthalmopathy. Clonotypes that were expanded in thyroid above 0.001 mostly appeared in blood too.

Diagnostic decisions used clinical symptoms, serum thyroxine and TRAb, thyroid ultrasound and orbital computed tomography. The source material, RNA transcripts, was used to amplify TCR beta CDR3 regions. The TCR CDR3 first-round RT-PCR relied on the HTBI primer set. TCRdb re-analysed the multiplex PCR reads in MiXCR, keeping a single row per CDR3 protein. The sample includes around 620,000 distinct CDR3 sequences, just over 45% of them seen just once. A word on this clonotype: Antigen unknown. A much more abundant neighbour one base away suggests this may be a read error.

This TCR came from an adult woman with Graves' disease, either hyperthyroidism or ophthalmopathy (not recorded which). The specimen was peripheral blood or thyroid tissue (not recorded which).

The CDR3 bases are TGTGCCAGCAGCCCAGGAGATCGAGCAATCAATGAAAAACTGTTTTTT. Translation: CASSPGDRAINEKLFF. The rearrangement joins TRBV11-2 to TRBJ1-4; D remains unclear. Trimming stripped 5 bases from V and 5 bases from J, with 18 bases between. Looked up from germline, CDR1 is SGHAT and CDR2 is FQNNGV. The CDR3 covers 16 residues.